These 32 T cell receptor beta chains came from one sample sequenced in a study of T cells in Graves' hyperthyroidism and ophthalmopathy. Amplification of TCR beta CDR3 regions used RNA as the template. An initial round of RT-PCR targeting the TCR CDR3 relied on the HTBI primer set. From the multiplex PCR reads, TCRdb called clonotypes with MiXCR, one entry per CDR3 protein. The sample has about 560,000 distinct CDR3 sequences, approximately 16% seen once. Specimen: blood. All receptors come from a woman aged 18 to 35 with Graves' hyperthyroidism.

This clonotype has at least ten counts. The chain couples TRBV10-3 to TRBJ2-3, with a tentative D call TRBD1 (6 bases). Germline V gene lookup returns CDR1 ENHRY and CDR2 SYGVKD. The CDR3 consists of 14 residues. The V gene lost 2 bases and the J gene lost 0 bases, with 6 bases spanning the gap. CDR3 nucleotide sequence: TGTGCCATCAGTGAGGGACAGAGCACAGATACGCAGTATTTT. Amino acid sequence: CAISEGQSTDTQYF.

This clonotype was seen ten or more times. This chain connects TRBV20-1 to TRBJ1-2; TRBD1 agrees at 10 bases. The CDR3 is 14 residues long. Trimming removed 3 bases from V and 8 bases from J; junction bases left unmatched: 9. Per germline, CDR1 DFQATT and CDR2 SNEGSKA (reference sequence). The CDR3 DNA sequence: TGCAGTGCTAGCCCCGGGACAGGGGAGGGAGGCTACACCTTC. Protein: CSASPGTGEGGYTF.

The rearrangement uses TRBV12-3 or TRBV12-4 and TRBJ2-2; D may match TRBD1 or TRBD2 (5 bases each). V was clipped by 4 bases and J by 2 bases, with 17 bases between them. The CDR3 covers 17 residues. The CDR3 DNA follows: TGTGCCAGCAGTTCCACTGCCGGGACCTCAAACACCGGGGAGCTGTTTTTT. This encodes CASSSTAGTSNTGELFF.

V and J are TRBV12-3 or TRBV12-4 and TRBJ1-5; D remains ambiguous. This CDR3 has 15 residues. V lost 3 bases, J lost 2 bases, and 11 bases lay in between. The CDR3 is CASSFYGVGNQPQHF. The CDR3 DNA reads TGTGCCAGCAGTTTTTACGGGGTGGGCAATCAGCCCCAGCATTTT.

The chain combines TRBV19 with TRBJ2-7, with D perhaps TRBD2 (5 bases). Deletions cut 4 bases from V and 2 bases from J, with 12 bases between. Per germline, CDR1 LNHDA and CDR2 SQIVND (reference sequence). The CDR3 length is 14 residues. This CDR3 reads CASSTQDGAYEQYF. DNA for the CDR3: TGTGCCAGTAGTACCCAGGACGGGGCCTACGAGCAGTACTTC.

This clonotype came up many times. This sequence joins TRBV27 and TRBJ2-2; D is undetermined. The germline gives CDR1 MNHEY, CDR2 SMNVEV (reference sequence). This CDR3 contains 16 residues. Trimming took off 2 bases at V and 3 bases at J, with 13 bases between the two ends. The CDR3 loop is CASSLISARDTGELFF. The DNA for the CDR3 is TGTGCCAGCAGTTTAATCTCGGCCCGGGACACCGGGGAGCTGTTTTTT.

J is TRBJ2-7 and V is TRBV4-1; D remains ambiguous. Per the germline V gene, CDR1 is MGHRA and CDR2 is YSYEKL. The CDR3 consists of 14 residues. V dropped 2 bases and J dropped 5 bases, with 13 bases sitting between them. The CDR3 nucleotides are TGCGCCAGCAGCCAACGTGAGTGGGTCCACGAGCAGTACTTC. Its translation: CASSQREWVHEQYF.

In this sample, this clonotype turned up a few times. This rearrangement joins TRBV5-1 to TRBJ2-7; a possible D gene is TRBD1 (6 bases). Germline values: CDR1 SGHRS, CDR2 YFSETQ. This CDR3 is built from 12 residues. Trimming stripped 3 bases from V and 5 bases from J, with 9 bases between. The CDR3 DNA is TGCGCCAGCAGCTCCAGGGGACACGAGCAGTACTTC. Its protein is CASSSRGHEQYF. The full variable domain, its missing parts supplied by reference TRBV5-1 and TRBJ2-7, is KAGVTQTPRYLIKTRGQQVTLSCSPISGHRSVSWYQQTPGQGLQFLFEYFSETQRNKGNFPGRFSGRQFSNSRSEMNVSTLELGDSALYLCASSSRGHEQYFGPGTRLTVT.

This clonotype was observed at least ten times. This chain uses TRBV2 with TRBJ2-3; D is unresolved. This CDR3 is 13 amino acids long. V was clipped by 9 bases and J by 10 bases, with 20 bases between them. CDR1 and CDR2 (germline): SNHLY, FYNNEI. CDR3 sequence reads: CASQDGARDAQYF. Here the CDR3 DNA reads TGTGCCAGTCAGGACGGAGCCCGCGATGCGCAGTATTTT.

This clonotype was seen more than once but under ten times. This sequence joins TRBV12-3 or TRBV12-4 and TRBJ2-6; D not certain. This CDR3 contains 15 residues. The ends were cut back, 3 bases at V and 3 bases at J, with 9 bases in the middle. Here the CDR3 DNA reads TGTGCCAGCAGTTTTGAGGCAGATGGGGCCAACGTCCTGACTTTC. This codes for CASSFEADGANVLTF.

The chain couples TRBV7-2 to TRBJ2-7; 7 bases agree with TRBD2. The CDR3 is made up of 15 amino acids. The germline CDR1 and CDR2 sequences are SGHTA and FQGNSA. The V and J ends lost 0 bases and 7 bases, in that order; junction bases with no gene match: 9. Here the CDR3 reads CASSLAAAGPNEQYF. In DNA form, the CDR3 reads TGTGCCAGCAGCTTAGCCGCAGCGGGGCCCAATGAGCAGTACTTC.

There are many counts of this clonotype. V is TRBV29-1 and J is TRBJ1-1; 10 nucleotides align to TRBD1. V trimming: 5 bases; J trimming: 1 base; junction bases outside the gene matches: 4. Germline loops: CDR1 SQVTM, CDR2 ANQGSEA. The CDR3 has 14 residues. In DNA form, the CDR3 reads TGCAGCGTTCTAGGGACAGGGGCGAACACTGAAGCTTTCTTT. This translates into CSVLGTGANTEAFF.

The chain joins TRBV18 to TRBJ2-5; D ambiguous. The V end lost 3 bases, the J end lost 2 bases, and 16 bases lay between the germline ends. The CDR3 contains 16 residues. CDR1 KGHSH and CDR2 LQKENI come from the germline V gene. CDR3 sequence (DNA): TGTGCCAGCTCACCTATCCTTGGTTTTGGTCAAGAGACCCAGTACTTC. Its protein product is CASSPILGFGQETQYF.

As for this clonotype: This may be a read error: a much more frequent sequence differs by one nucleotide. The V gene is TRBV5-1, the J gene TRBJ2-7, with D tentatively TRBD1 (7 bases). The CDR3 runs to 14 residues. Germline lookup yields CDR1 SGHRS and CDR2 YFSETQ. V was shortened by 0 bases and J by 6 bases, with 13 bases between the two germline ends. The CDR3 is CASSLEVRGAEQYF. For the CDR3, the DNA is TGCGCCAGCAGCTTGGAGGTCAGGGGGGCCGAGCAGTACTTC.

This clonotype was counted many times. CDR3 nucleotides: TGCGCCAGCAGCTTGGCCCGGCAAGAGACCCAGTACTTC. It translates to CASSLARQETQYF. The gene calls are TRBV5-1 and TRBJ2-5; D uncertain. CDR3 length: 13 amino acids. CDR1 and CDR2 from the germline V gene are SGHRS and YFSETQ. V dropped 0 bases and J dropped 2 bases, with 5 bases sitting between them.

This clonotype was detected once. This chain uses TRBV7-9 with TRBJ1-5; D remains unclear. The CDR3 length is 13 residues. CDR1 is SEHNR, CDR2 FQNEAQ, per germline (reference sequence). With 5 bases removed from V and 6 bases from J, the gap between germline ends came to 11 bases. The CDR3: CASSLMAGQPQHF. The CDR3 DNA reads as TGTGCCAGCAGCCTAATGGCTGGTCAGCCCCAGCATTTT.

The chain couples TRBV12-3 or TRBV12-4 to TRBJ1-5; 8 bases map to TRBD1. V shed 1 base and J 5 bases; nucleotides not matched to a gene: 10. There are 17 residues in the CDR3. The DNA of the CDR3 is TGTGCCAGCAGTTTAGTCGTGACAGGGGTTATTGATCAGCCCCAGCATTTT. It codes for CASSLVVTGVIDQPQHF.

In its sample, this clonotype was seen a few times. The V call is TRBV20-1, the J call TRBJ1-5; a weak D match, TRBD1 (6 bases). Germline assignment: CDR1 DFQATT and CDR2 SNEGSKA (reference sequence). Trimming stripped 3 bases from V and 9 bases from J, with 15 bases between. This CDR3 comprises 13 residues. CDR3 coding DNA: TGCAGTGCTAGTAGGGGGGGCCTAGGGCCCCAGCATTTT. Amino acids: CSASRGGLGPQHF.

This clonotype occurred a few times. The V gene is TRBV19, the J gene TRBJ2-7; possibly TRBD2 for D (6 bases). The V and J ends lost 2 bases and 3 bases respectively, with 14 bases between them. Germline V CDR1 and CDR2: LNHDA, SQIVND (reference sequence). The CDR3 contains 15 residues. As DNA, the CDR3 is TGTGCCAGTAGTATATCGGCGGGAACCAACTACGAGCAGTACTTC. Amino acid sequence: CASSISAGTNYEQYF.

The chain employs TRBV29-1 and TRBJ2-5; D is unresolved. The CDR3 spans 13 residues. Germline lookup yields CDR1 SQVTM and CDR2 ANQGSEA. Deletions cut 0 bases from V and 5 bases from J, with 10 bases between. The CDR3 coding sequence is TGCAGCGTTGAAGATATTAGTAGCGAGACCCAGTACTTC. Translated, it gives CSVEDISSETQYF.

CDR3 amino acids: CASSWGQGLTEAFF. The CDR3, as DNA: TGTGCCAGCAGCTGGGGGCAGGGGCTCACTGAAGCTTTCTTT. The J gene is TRBJ1-1, the V gene TRBV7-9; maybe TRBD1 (6 bases). The germline V and J ends were trimmed by 4 bases and 4 bases, with 13 bases remaining between them. CDR3 length: 14 amino acids. CDR1 is SEHNR, CDR2 FQNEAQ, per germline (reference sequence).

This clonotype was detected ten times or more. V usage is TRBV12-3 or TRBV12-4 and J usage is TRBJ2-2; 13 nucleotides match TRBD2. The junction had 8 bases not matched to a gene; V was cut back by 5 bases and J by 2 bases. The CDR3 runs 18 residues. The CDR3 sequence is CASSHSTSGRINTGELFF. The CDR3 DNA is TGTGCCAGCAGTCATTCGACTAGCGGGAGGATTAACACCGGGGAGCTGTTTTTT.

The chain employs TRBV5-1 and TRBJ1-6; D may be TRBD1 (5 bases). The CDR3 has 17 residues. CDR1 and CDR2 from the germline V gene are SGHRS and YFSETQ. Trimming cost V 0 bases and J 4 bases, with 14 bases left between them. The DNA for the CDR3 is TGCGCCAGCAGCTTGGAAGGAGGTGGGGGTTATAATTCACCCCTCCACTTT. This codes for CASSLEGGGGYNSPLHF.

This clonotype was seen many times. The DNA for the CDR3 is TGCAGCGTTGAAGGGGGAACTAGCGGGAACACCGGGGAGCTGTTTTTT. Amino acids: CSVEGGTSGNTGELFF. The chain uses TRBV29-1 and TRBJ2-2, with TRBD2 matching over 8 bases. Germline loops: CDR1 SQVTM, CDR2 ANQGSEA. V was clipped by 1 base and J by 1 base; unmatched bases: 5. The CDR3 covers 16 residues.

This clonotype has more than one count but fewer than ten. This chain uses TRBV28 with TRBJ2-1, with 7 bases matching TRBD1. Germline CDR1 MDHEN, CDR2 SYDVKM. Trimming cost V 7 bases and J 7 bases; bases outside gene matches: 10. This CDR3 region has 14 residues. As DNA, the CDR3 is TGTGCCAGCACTTATAGGGGGCTATGGAATGAGCAGTTCTTC. Protein product: CASTYRGLWNEQFF.

This clonotype was recorded many times. The chain is built from TRBV2 and TRBJ2-3, with a weak D call TRBD2 (6 bases). The germline gives CDR1 SNHLY, CDR2 FYNNEI. The ends were cut back, 6 bases at V and 4 bases at J, with 23 bases in the middle. The CDR3 is made up of 17 amino acids. The CDR3 region has the DNA TGTGCCAGCAGCCAAACCCGGCCTAGCGCACTACCAGATACGCAGTATTTT. Translated: CASSQTRPSALPDTQYF. Full variable domain (missing parts from reference TRBV2 and TRBJ2-3): EPEVTQTPSHQVTQMGQEVILRCVPISNHLYFYWYRQILGQKVEFLVSFYNNEISEKSEIFDDQFSVERPDGSNFTLKIRSTKLEDSAMYFCASSQTRPSALPDTQYFGPGTRLTVL.

The sample holds many counts of this clonotype. The chain couples TRBV7-2 to TRBJ2-3, with D uncertain. Trimming stripped 1 base from V and 5 bases from J, with 7 bases between. The CDR3 extends over 13 amino acids. The germline V gene encodes CDR1 SGHTA and CDR2 FQGNSA. Here the CDR3 reads CASSLEQIDTQYF. The CDR3 DNA is TGTGCCAGCAGCTTAGAGCAAATAGATACGCAGTATTTT.

This clonotype was seen many times. The rearrangement uses TRBV20-1 and TRBJ2-1; no definite D call. The germline V gene encodes CDR1 DFQATT and CDR2 SNEGSKA (reference sequence). The CDR3 extends over 12 amino acids. Trimming cost V 4 bases and J 4 bases, with 8 bases left between them. CDR3 sequence reads: CSATHPYNEQFF. The CDR3 nucleotides read TGCAGTGCTACCCATCCATACAATGAGCAGTTCTTC.

The table lists this clonotype with many counts. This sequence joins TRBV6-6 and TRBJ1-1; 7 bases line up with TRBD1. This CDR3 has 14 amino acids. After removal of 2 bases from V and 0 bases from J, the junction contained 0 bases not matched to a gene. Germline V gives CDR1 MNHNY, CDR2 SVGAGI (reference sequence). This CDR3 is CASSYDRVNTEAFF. The CDR3 nucleotides are TGTGCCAGCAGTTACGACAGGGTGAACACTGAAGCTTTCTTT.

This clonotype was detected many times. The V call is TRBV11-2, the J call TRBJ2-1; 10 bases match TRBD1. CDR1 and CDR2 from the germline V gene are SGHAT and FQNNGV. The junction had 9 bases not matched to a gene; V was cut back by 4 bases and J by 0 bases. This CDR3 is 18 amino acids long. As DNA, the CDR3 is TGTGCCAGCAGCTCGCCGGGACAGGGGTCCAGCTCCTACAATGAGCAGTTCTTC. It encodes CASSSPGQGSSSYNEQFF. Filled out from reference TRBV11-2 and TRBJ2-1, the complete variable domain reads EAGVAQSPRYKIIEKRQSVAFWCNPISGHATLYWYQQILGQGPKLLIQFQNNGVVDDSQLPKDRFSAERLKGVDSTLKIQPAKLEDSAVYLCASSSPGQGSSSYNEQFFGPGTRLTVL.

This clonotype occurred many times. The chain couples TRBV28 to TRBJ2-7; 10 nucleotides agree with TRBD2. The CDR3 runs to 15 residues. The V segment lost 6 bases and the J segment 3 bases; nucleotides outside the gene matches: 8. CDR1 is MDHEN, CDR2 SYDVKM, per germline. The CDR3 loop reads CASSRTSGKIYEQYF. CDR3 in DNA: TGTGCCAGCAGCCGGACTAGCGGAAAAATCTACGAGCAGTACTTC.

The V call is TRBV6-1, the J call TRBJ2-3; D possibly corresponds to TRBD2 (6 bases). Trimming left V 8 bases short and J 6 bases short, with 24 bases between. The germline gives CDR1 MNHNS, CDR2 SASEGT. This CDR3 has 16 amino acids. This CDR3 reads CASSGMGTASVDTQYF. Written as DNA, the CDR3 is TGTGCCAGCTCCGGAATGGGGACTGCGAGTGTGGATACGCAGTATTTT.